Listed below are T cell receptor beta chains from one sample, sequenced in a study of a mutant IDH1 vaccine in newly diagnosed glioma. Assay: immunoSEQ multiplex PCR; the TCRdb copy retains only in-frame clones and omits some. The sample lists about 60,000 clones; approximately 88% were seen once. No antigen has been assigned to these receptors. The sample was PBMCs, taken from a glioma patient whose treatment included an IDH1 peptide vaccine. The receptors come from a woman between 45 and 60 years old with glioma. The CDR3 runs from the conserved cysteine through the conserved F or W. The order of the fields is V gene, D gene, clone size, CDR3 length, J gene, CDR3 protein, CDR3 DNA. The D gene is left open where the match is weak. Size values are once, few and many counts, or a class for expanded clones, and some rows have none.

v_call: TRBV9
d_call: -
clone_size: -
cdr3_length: 15
j_call: TRBJ1-6
cdr3_aa: CASSVSGGGESPLHF
cdr3_nt: TGTGCCAGCAGCGTGAGCGGGGGGGGAGAATCACCCCTCCACTTT

v_call: TRBV27
d_call: -
clone_size: -
cdr3_length: 12
j_call: TRBJ2-6
cdr3_aa: CATLSGANVLTF
cdr3_nt: TGTGCCACCCTGTCTGGGGCCAACGTCCTGACTTTC

v_call: TRBV7-2
d_call: TRBD1
clone_size: -
cdr3_length: 15
j_call: TRBJ2-7
cdr3_aa: CASSPRTGSIYEQYF
cdr3_nt: TGTGCCAGCAGCCCCCGGACAGGGTCGATTTACGAGCAGTACTTC

v_call: TRBV14
d_call: -
clone_size: -
cdr3_length: 16
j_call: TRBJ1-3
cdr3_aa: CASSLYGHGGGNTIYF
cdr3_nt: TGTGCCAGCAGCCTGTACGGTCACGGTGGGGGAAACACCATATATTTT

v_call: TRBV7-9
d_call: -
clone_size: once
cdr3_length: 13
j_call: TRBJ1-6
cdr3_aa: CAAAPTKNSPLHF
cdr3_nt: TGTGCGGCTGCCCCCACTAAGAATTCACCCCTCCACTTT

v_call: TRBV11-2
d_call: -
clone_size: -
cdr3_length: 14
j_call: TRBJ1-1
cdr3_aa: CASSPYSQNTEAFF
cdr3_nt: TGTGCCAGCAGCCCCTACAGCCAGAACACTGAAGCTTTCTTT

v_call: TRBV18
d_call: -
clone_size: once
cdr3_length: 14
j_call: TRBJ2-1
cdr3_aa: CASSVAGAANEQFF
cdr3_nt: TGTGCCAGCTCCGTGGCAGGGGCGGCCAATGAGCAGTTCTTC

v_call: TRBV9
d_call: -
clone_size: few
cdr3_length: 15
j_call: TRBJ1-5
cdr3_aa: CASSVVGDSNQPQHF
cdr3_nt: TGTGCCAGCAGCGTAGTGGGGGATAGCAATCAGCCCCAGCATTTT

v_call: TRBV6-5
d_call: TRBD1
clone_size: -
cdr3_length: 14
j_call: TRBJ1-3
cdr3_aa: CASRRGQTGNTIYF
cdr3_nt: TGTGCCAGCAGGCGGGGACAGACAGGAAACACCATATATTTT

v_call: TRBV27
d_call: -
clone_size: -
cdr3_length: 15
j_call: TRBJ1-4
cdr3_aa: CASSRGRGSSEKLFF
cdr3_nt: TGTGCCAGCAGCCGGGGGCGCGGGTCTAGTGAAAAACTGTTTTTT

v_call: TRBV27
d_call: -
clone_size: once
cdr3_length: 13
j_call: TRBJ1-4
cdr3_aa: CASSRGTNEKLFF
cdr3_nt: TGTGCCAGCAGCCGGGGAACTAATGAAAAACTGTTTTTT

v_call: TRBV7-9
d_call: -
clone_size: few
cdr3_length: 13
j_call: TRBJ1-5
cdr3_aa: CASSLSPNQPQHF
cdr3_nt: TGTGCCAGCAGCTTAAGTCCAAATCAGCCCCAGCATTTT

v_call: TRBV4-1
d_call: -
clone_size: -
cdr3_length: 16
j_call: TRBJ1-5
cdr3_aa: CASSQEQGRLNQPQHF
cdr3_nt: TGCGCCAGCAGCCAAGAACAGGGACGGCTTAATCAGCCCCAGCATTTT

v_call: TRBV15
d_call: -
clone_size: -
cdr3_length: 14
j_call: TRBJ2-7
cdr3_aa: CATSRDSSIGEQYF
cdr3_nt: TGTGCCACCAGCAGAGATAGTTCGATTGGCGAGCAGTACTTC

v_call: TRBV19
d_call: -
clone_size: -
cdr3_length: 16
j_call: TRBJ1-4
cdr3_aa: CASSIVGQGGSEKLFF
cdr3_nt: TGTGCCAGTAGTATAGTCGGACAAGGAGGAAGTGAAAAACTGTTTTTT

v_call: TRBV6-1
d_call: TRBD2
clone_size: -
cdr3_length: 14
j_call: TRBJ2-1
cdr3_aa: CASSGRGYTNEQFF
cdr3_nt: TGTGCCAGCAGTGGGCGGGGGTATACCAATGAGCAGTTCTTC

v_call: TRBV28
d_call: -
clone_size: -
cdr3_length: 14
j_call: TRBJ1-2
cdr3_aa: CASSFGAGQYGYTF
cdr3_nt: TGTGCCAGCAGTTTTGGCGCAGGTCAATATGGCTACACCTTC

v_call: TRBV5-4
d_call: -
clone_size: -
cdr3_length: 15
j_call: TRBJ1-2
cdr3_aa: CASSLGQLANYGYTF
cdr3_nt: TGTGCCAGCAGCTTAGGACAGTTAGCTAACTATGGCTACACCTTC

v_call: TRBV5-1
d_call: -
clone_size: -
cdr3_length: 17
j_call: TRBJ1-6
cdr3_aa: CASSLGGAYGHNSPLHF
cdr3_nt: TGCGCCAGCAGCTTGGGTGGGGCCTATGGTCACAATTCACCCCTCCACTTT

v_call: TRBV4-3
d_call: TRBD1
clone_size: -
cdr3_length: 15
j_call: TRBJ2-3
cdr3_aa: CASSQEGVGQDTQYF
cdr3_nt: TGCGCCAGCAGCCAAGAAGGGGTGGGACAGGATACGCAGTATTTT

v_call: TRBV9
d_call: -
clone_size: -
cdr3_length: 12
j_call: TRBJ2-7
cdr3_aa: CASSRGGGEQYF
cdr3_nt: TGTGCCAGCTCCCGGGGAGGGGGCGAGCAGTACTTC

v_call: TRBV5-1
d_call: -
clone_size: few
cdr3_length: 13
j_call: TRBJ1-1
cdr3_aa: CASSLEEATEAFF
cdr3_nt: TGCGCCAGCAGCTTGGAGGAGGCCACTGAAGCTTTCTTT

v_call: TRBV9
d_call: -
clone_size: few
cdr3_length: 14
j_call: TRBJ1-4
cdr3_aa: CASSEFGGGEKLFF
cdr3_nt: TGTGCCAGCAGCGAGTTCGGGGGCGGTGAAAAACTGTTTTTT

v_call: TRBV4-1
d_call: -
clone_size: -
cdr3_length: 15
j_call: TRBJ1-3
cdr3_aa: CASSQTRSSGNTIYF
cdr3_nt: TGCGCCAGCAGCCAGACCAGGAGCTCTGGAAACACCATATATTTT

v_call: TRBV11-2
d_call: -
clone_size: -
cdr3_length: 12
j_call: TRBJ1-2
cdr3_aa: CASSTGGPGYTF
cdr3_nt: TGTGCCAGCTCGACCGGGGGCCCTGGCTACACCTTC

v_call: TRBV7-9
d_call: -
clone_size: -
cdr3_length: 13
j_call: TRBJ2-5
cdr3_aa: CASSPRAGETQYF
cdr3_nt: TGTGCCAGCAGCCCCCGGGCCGGGGAGACCCAGTACTTC

v_call: TRBV25-1
d_call: -
clone_size: -
cdr3_length: 16
j_call: TRBJ2-1
cdr3_aa: CASRGRRGPLYNEQFF
cdr3_nt: TGTGCCAGCAGGGGTCGGCGGGGGCCGTTATACAATGAGCAGTTCTTC

v_call: TRBV5-6
d_call: TRBD1
clone_size: -
cdr3_length: 15
j_call: TRBJ2-1
cdr3_aa: CASSLPGQGANEQFF
cdr3_nt: TGTGCCAGCAGCTTGCCGGGACAGGGGGCCAATGAGCAGTTCTTC

v_call: TRBV7-2
d_call: -
clone_size: -
cdr3_length: 16
j_call: TRBJ1-6
cdr3_aa: CASSPRLGFDNSPLHF
cdr3_nt: TGTGCCAGCAGCCCGAGACTAGGGTTCGATAATTCACCCCTCCACTTT

v_call: TRBV6-5
d_call: -
clone_size: few
cdr3_length: 14
j_call: TRBJ1-2
cdr3_aa: CASSDPRTTYGYTF
cdr3_nt: TGTGCCAGCAGTGACCCCCGGACAACCTATGGCTACACCTTC

v_call: TRBV30
d_call: TRBD1
clone_size: few
cdr3_length: 14
j_call: TRBJ1-5
cdr3_aa: CAWNTGGSNQPQHF
cdr3_nt: TGTGCCTGGAATACAGGGGGGAGCAATCAGCCCCAGCATTTT

v_call: TRBV6-1
d_call: -
clone_size: -
cdr3_length: 14
j_call: TRBJ1-5
cdr3_aa: CASSEARQNQPQHF
cdr3_nt: TGTGCCAGCAGTGAAGCGCGACAGAATCAGCCCCAGCATTTT

v_call: TRBV5-1
d_call: -
clone_size: -
cdr3_length: 14
j_call: TRBJ2-6
cdr3_aa: CASSGSSGANVLTF
cdr3_nt: TGCGCCAGCAGCGGGAGCTCTGGGGCCAACGTCCTGACTTTC

v_call: TRBV6-4
d_call: -
clone_size: -
cdr3_length: 13
j_call: TRBJ2-1
cdr3_aa: CASSDSTEGEQFF
cdr3_nt: TGTGCCAGCAGTGACTCAACGGAGGGTGAGCAGTTCTTC

v_call: TRBV30
d_call: -
clone_size: -
cdr3_length: 12
j_call: TRBJ2-7
cdr3_aa: CASLESGLPQYF
cdr3_nt: TGTGCCTCCCTGGAATCTGGGTTACCGCAGTACTTC

v_call: TRBV7-9
d_call: -
clone_size: once
cdr3_length: 12
j_call: TRBJ1-2
cdr3_aa: CASSLERPPPAF
cdr3_nt: TGTGCCAGCAGCTTAGAGCGGCCCCCACCCGCATTC

v_call: TRBV4-1
d_call: -
clone_size: -
cdr3_length: 16
j_call: TRBJ1-3
cdr3_aa: CASSQERTYSGNTIYF
cdr3_nt: TGCGCCAGCAGCCAAGAGCGAACCTACTCTGGAAACACCATATATTTT

v_call: TRBV30
d_call: -
clone_size: -
cdr3_length: 12
j_call: TRBJ1-1
cdr3_aa: CAWSQGYTEAFF
cdr3_nt: TGTGCCTGGAGCCAGGGGTACACTGAAGCTTTCTTT

v_call: TRBV7-9
d_call: -
clone_size: -
cdr3_length: 16
j_call: TRBJ2-1
cdr3_aa: CASSTPDRSSYNEQFF
cdr3_nt: TGTGCCAGCAGCACCCCGGACAGAAGCTCCTACAATGAGCAGTTCTTC

v_call: TRBV7-2
d_call: -
clone_size: -
cdr3_length: 13
j_call: TRBJ2-5
cdr3_aa: CASSRDRAETQYF
cdr3_nt: TGTGCCAGCAGCCGTGACAGAGCCGAGACCCAGTACTTC

v_call: TRBV2
d_call: -
clone_size: -
cdr3_length: 14
j_call: TRBJ1-4
cdr3_aa: CASRLRVNNEKLFF
cdr3_nt: TGTGCCAGCAGACTACGGGTCAATAATGAAAAACTGTTTTTT

v_call: TRBV4-1
d_call: -
clone_size: -
cdr3_length: 15
j_call: TRBJ2-2
cdr3_aa: CASSPLPPGAGELFF
cdr3_nt: TGCGCCAGCAGCCCTCTCCCGCCGGGGGCCGGGGAGCTGTTTTTT

v_call: TRBV6-1
d_call: -
clone_size: once
cdr3_length: 16
j_call: TRBJ1-1
cdr3_aa: CASSENGDLSDTEAFF
cdr3_nt: TGTGCCAGCAGTGAAAACGGGGACTTGTCGGACACTGAAGCTTTCTTT

v_call: TRBV7-2
d_call: -
clone_size: -
cdr3_length: 16
j_call: TRBJ1-2
cdr3_aa: CASSLEAFYQPIGYTF
cdr3_nt: TGTGCCAGCAGCTTAGAGGCATTCTACCAGCCCATTGGCTACACCTTC

v_call: TRBV29-1
d_call: TRBD1
clone_size: -
cdr3_length: 13
j_call: TRBJ2-7
cdr3_aa: CSVAGTGGYEQYF
cdr3_nt: TGCAGCGTTGCCGGGACAGGGGGCTACGAGCAGTACTTC

v_call: TRBV29-1
d_call: TRBD1
clone_size: -
cdr3_length: 12
j_call: TRBJ2-3
cdr3_aa: CSVGTGRDTQYF
cdr3_nt: TGCAGCGTTGGGACAGGGAGAGATACGCAGTATTTT

v_call: TRBV19
d_call: TRBD1
clone_size: -
cdr3_length: 15
j_call: TRBJ1-2
cdr3_aa: CASSPRTIRGDGYTF
cdr3_nt: TGTGCCAGTAGTCCTAGAACAATCAGGGGGGATGGCTACACCTTC

v_call: TRBV7-9
d_call: TRBD1
clone_size: -
cdr3_length: 15
j_call: TRBJ1-1
cdr3_aa: CASSLDQGVNTEAFF
cdr3_nt: TGTGCCAGCAGCTTAGACCAGGGGGTGAACACTGAAGCTTTCTTT

v_call: TRBV19
d_call: TRBD1
clone_size: -
cdr3_length: 14
j_call: TRBJ2-5
cdr3_aa: CASRMTGGSEPQYF
cdr3_nt: TGTGCCAGTAGGATGACAGGGGGTTCGGAGCCCCAGTACTTC

v_call: TRBV5-4
d_call: TRBD2
clone_size: -
cdr3_length: 14
j_call: TRBJ2-7
cdr3_aa: CATSSGGDSYEQYF
cdr3_nt: TGTGCCACCTCTAGCGGGGGCGACTCCTACGAGCAGTACTTC

v_call: TRBV19
d_call: TRBD2
clone_size: -
cdr3_length: 18
j_call: TRBJ2-6
cdr3_aa: CASSPGLAAPSGANVLTF
cdr3_nt: TGTGCCAGTAGTCCGGGACTAGCGGCGCCCTCTGGGGCCAACGTCCTGACTTTC